The clone carrying this T cell receptor beta chain was counted a few times. Primers used in a second PCR of about 7 to 11 cycles were a sample-barcoded 5' primer and a J-beta primer mix. Every cDNA molecule carried a tag from a template-switch adaptor bearing 12 random nucleotides. TCRdb reprocessed the 5' RACE reads with MiXCR, giving one entry per CDR3 protein. The sample holds roughly 800,000 distinct CDR3 sequences; approximately 25% are singletons and the top ten take roughly 9%. These data come from a study of blood T cells in healthy people across ages. These data were also filed under a second study, of T cells of mothers and their children.

The clonotype originates from a boy younger than 18 in good health. The sequencing input was blood.

The CDR3 DNA reads as TGTGCCAGCAGCTTAAGAAAGCGGAACACTGAAGCTTTCTTT. It yields the protein CASSLRKRNTEAFF. The rearrangement joins TRBV7-8 to TRBJ1-1; D remains unclear. There are 14 residues in the CDR3. Germline V gene data show CDR1 as SGHVS and CDR2 as FQNEAQ. With 2 bases removed from V and 1 base from J, the gap between germline ends came to 8 bases. Full variable domain (remainder filled in from reference TRBV7-8 and TRBJ1-1): GAGVSQSPRYKVAKRGQDVALRCDPISGHVSLFWYQQALGQGPEFLTYFQNEAQLDKSGLPSDRFFAERPEGSVSTLKIQRTQQEDSAVYLCASSLRKRNTEAFFGQGTRLTVV.